The rows below give T cell receptor beta chains drawn from one sample of a study of blood T cell repertoires in COVID-19. Assay used: immunoSEQ multiplex PCR; TCRdb lists only in-frame clones, some missing. Seen here are some 130,000 clones, around 86% observed once, and the top ten hold 18%. Source material: peripheral blood. The receptors stem from a woman in her forties or fifties who had recovered from COVID-19. CDR3s include the opening cysteine and the closing phenylalanine or tryptophan. The D gene is left open where the match is weak. Expanded clones are given a class, and other clones once, few, many or no size at all.

>TRBV7-2|.|TRBJ1-2|.
TGTGCCAGCAGCTTAGAGGTTTGGGGCGGTGGTGGCTACACCTTC
CASSLEVWGGGGYTF
>TRBV5-1|TRBD2|TRBJ2-3|.
TGCGCCAGCAGCTTGGTTCTAGCGGGGCGCACAGATACGCAGTATTTT
CASSLVLAGRTDTQYF
>TRBV12-5|.|TRBJ2-4|.
TGTGCTAGTGGTTTGGTAGGGGACACCTTATCCCGAAGGGAAGTTGGAAACATTCAGTACTTC
CASGLVGDTLSRREVGNIQYF
>TRBV5-5|.|TRBJ2-1|.
TGTGCCAGCAGCTTGGTGGGGCTCGATGGGAATGAGCAGTTCTTC
CASSLVGLDGNEQFF
>TRBV2|.|TRBJ2-7|.
TGTGCCAGCAGTGCTGGGCCTCGGCAAAATTACGAGCAGTACTTC
CASSAGPRQNYEQYF
>TRBV3-1/TRBV3-2|.|TRBJ1-4|.
TGTGCCAGCAGCCCTTCGGGAGGGTTGGAAAAACTGTTTTTT
CASSPSGGLEKLFF
>TRBV19|TRBD1|TRBJ2-7|.
TGTGCCAGTAGTCGGGACAGGGCAAGCTCCTACGAGCAGTACTTC
CASSRDRASSYEQYF
>TRBV18|TRBD1|TRBJ2-1|.
TGTGCCAGCTCACCGACAGGGTACGAGCAGTTCTTC
CASSPTGYEQFF
>TRBV6-5|TRBD1|TRBJ1-4|.
TGTGCCAGCAGTTACGGCAGGGGGGTGGCCAATGAAAAACTGTTTTTT
CASSYGRGVANEKLFF
>TRBV15|TRBD1|TRBJ1-2|few
TGTGCCACCAGCAGTCAGGACAGGGAAGACTATGGCTACACCTTC
CATSSQDREDYGYTF
>TRBV5-1|.|TRBJ2-2|once
TGCGCCAGCAGTTACGACAGAGGGAACACCGGGGAGCTGTTTTTT
CASSYDRGNTGELFF
>TRBV7-9|.|TRBJ1-1|.
TGTGCCAGCAGCTTGCCTCAGGGTCTAGGGGGCACTGAAGCTTTCTTT
CASSLPQGLGGTEAFF
>TRBV5-5|.|TRBJ1-1|.
TGTGCCAGCAGCTGGGTTTCTGGGGGCGGCACTGAAGCTTTCTTT
CASSWVSGGGTEAFF
>TRBV11-2|.|TRBJ2-7|.
TGTGCCAGCAGCCGTACCACCTCGAGTCTCTCCTACGAGCAGTACTTC
CASSRTTSSLSYEQYF
>TRBV7-9|TRBD2|TRBJ2-3|.
TGTGCCAGCAGCCCCCCCCCTAGCGGGGGGACCCTCCACCGTTCTACGCAGTATTTT
CASSPPPSGGTLHRSTQYF
>TRBV5-4|.|TRBJ2-7|.
TGTGCCAGCAGCTTGCCTAGTTCACCGTACGAGCAGTACTTC
CASSLPSSPYEQYF
>TRBV7-8|.|TRBJ2-4|.
TGTGCCAGCAGCTCAGCCCGGGGAGGCAGTAAAAACATTCAGTACTTC
CASSSARGGSKNIQYF
>TRBV27|.|TRBJ1-1|.
TGTGCCAGCAGGGGGAGGGGATCCCTTCTGAACACTGAAGCTTTCTTT
CASRGRGSLLNTEAFF
>TRBV7-9|.|TRBJ2-1|.
TGTGCCAGCATGGCGACGGGAACCTCCTACAATGAGCAGTTCTTC
CASMATGTSYNEQFF
>TRBV6-5|.|TRBJ1-4|.
TGTGCCAGCAGAGTGACGGGGTGGGGGGATGAAAAACTGTTTTTT
CASRVTGWGDEKLFF
>TRBV20-1|TRBD1|TRBJ1-2|once
TGCAGTGCTAGTCCGGGACAGATTAACTATGGCTACACCTTC
CSASPGQINYGYTF
>TRBV18|.|TRBJ1-4|.
TGTGCCAGCTCGCGGGAGGGGCCGGGAGAAAAACTGTTTTTT
CASSREGPGEKLFF
>TRBV5-1|TRBD1|TRBJ1-5|.
TGCGCCAGCAGCGAAGGGACAGGGGAACAGCCCCAGCATTTT
CASSEGTGEQPQHF
>TRBV30|TRBD1|TRBJ2-7|.
TGTGCCTGGAGTGTAGGGGGGACAGGGGCCTACGAGCAGTACTTC
CAWSVGGTGAYEQYF
>TRBV3-1/TRBV3-2|.|TRBJ2-1|.
TGTGCCAGCAGCCAAGACCCCCGGGGAACCGACAATGAGCAGTTCTTC
CASSQDPRGTDNEQFF
>TRBV7-9|.|TRBJ1-3|.
TGTGCCAGCAGCCCCGACAGATCTGGAAACACCATATATTTT
CASSPDRSGNTIYF
>TRBV11-1|TRBD1|TRBJ2-7|few
TGTGCCAGCAGCGAATCCGGGACAGGGGGCTACGAGCAGTACTTC
CASSESGTGGYEQYF
>TRBV27|.|TRBJ2-7|.
TGTGCCAGCAGTTTATCGGCTGACAGCAGGTACGAGCAGTACTTC
CASSLSADSRYEQYF
>TRBV5-6|TRBD2|TRBJ2-1|.
TGTGCCAGCAGATGGCGGGAGGGCCAGAATGAGCAGTTCTTC
CASRWREGQNEQFF
>TRBV10-3|.|TRBJ2-5|.
TGTGCCATCAGTGACAGGCAAGTTTTTTTTGGTCTGGAGACCCAGTACTTC
CAISDRQVFFGLETQYF
>TRBV27|.|TRBJ1-1|once
TGTGCCAGCAGTTTGAGGAGGGATGGCACTGAAGCTTTCTTT
CASSLRRDGTEAFF
>TRBV2|.|TRBJ1-2|.
TGTGCCAGCATTAGAGGGGAGGATGGCTACACCTTC
CASIRGEDGYTF
>TRBV27|.|TRBJ2-5|.
TGTGCCAGCAGCCCGACAGAACCACAAGAGACCCAGTACTTC
CASSPTEPQETQYF
>TRBV4-1|TRBD1|TRBJ1-5|.
TGCGCCAGCAGCCAGAACTCCGGGACAGGGTATAGCAATCAGCCCCAGCATTTT
CASSQNSGTGYSNQPQHF
>TRBV10-3|TRBD2|TRBJ2-7|.
TGTGCCATCAGTGAGACCGGGACTAGCTTCTACGAGCAGTACTTC
CAISETGTSFYEQYF
>TRBV6-6|TRBD1|TRBJ1-1|.
TGTGCCAGCAGCCCCAGGACAGGGGGGACTGAAGCTTTCTTT
CASSPRTGGTEAFF
>TRBV7-9|.|TRBJ1-5|once
TGTGCCAGCAGCCCAGGGAATCAGCCCCAGCATTTT
CASSPGNQPQHF
>TRBV7-9|TRBD1|TRBJ2-1|.
TGTGCCAGCAGCTTAAGGACAGGATCCTACAATGAGCAGTTCTTC
CASSLRTGSYNEQFF
>TRBV10-3|.|TRBJ2-2|.
TGTGCCATCAGTGAGGGACAGGGAGGGACCGGGGAGCTGTTTTTT
CAISEGQGGTGELFF
>TRBV7-9|.|TRBJ1-2|.
TGTGCCAGCAGCCTCCAGGGATCCGACGGCTACACCTTC
CASSLQGSDGYTF
>TRBV29-1|TRBD1|TRBJ1-1|.
TGCAGCACGGACAGGGGGCCGAGAACGGAAGCTTTCTTT
CSTDRGPRTEAFF
>TRBV19|.|TRBJ1-1|.
TGTGCCAGTAGTACCTACAGGGCCTGGGCTTTCTTT
CASSTYRAWAFF
>TRBV7-2|.|TRBJ2-2|once
TGTGCCAGCAGCCCCCTTAACACCGGGGAGCTGTTTTTT
CASSPLNTGELFF
>TRBV2|.|TRBJ2-3|.
TGTGCCAGCCGGGAGTTCACAGATACGCAGTATTTT
CASREFTDTQYF
>TRBV5-1|.|TRBJ1-2|.
TGCGCCAGCAGCGTGGTGGCGGGGGGGACTAACTATGGCTACACCTTC
CASSVVAGGTNYGYTF
>TRBV4-1|TRBD2|TRBJ2-7|.
TGCGCCAGCAGCCAAGATCGGGTCGGGAGGGCCGCCGAGCAGTACTTC
CASSQDRVGRAAEQYF
>TRBV3-1/TRBV3-2|.|TRBJ2-2|.
TGTGCCAGCAGCCAAGTACAGAACACCGGGGAGCTGTTTTTT
CASSQVQNTGELFF
>TRBV7-2|.|TRBJ2-7|.
TGTGCCAGCAGCTCCCGAAGGACAGCCCAATACGAGCAGTACTTC
CASSSRRTAQYEQYF
>TRBV7-2|TRBD2|TRBJ2-5|.
TGTGCCAGCAGCTTACGGCGGGGGGCTGGGGCCCAGTACTTC
CASSLRRGAGAQYF
>TRBV7-8|.|TRBJ2-7|.
TGTGCCAGCAGCCCCCAACGGGGACACTACGAGCAGTACTTC
CASSPQRGHYEQYF